This T cell receptor (beta chain) derives from a study of shared clonotypes between healthy human individuals. Germline CDR1 and CDR2: WNHNN and SYGVQD (reference sequence). V was pared by 4 bases and J by 4 bases, with 10 bases between. There are 13 residues in the CDR3. Only in-frame clones appear in the TCRdb table, and some are missing; sequencing was by immunoSEQ multiplex PCR. The table includes millions of clones, roughly 94% detected once. The chain has TRBV10-1 and TRBJ1-1; possible D gene TRBD1, 6 bases. The sequenced material came from naive CD4+ T cells sorted from blood. Sample subset: CD45RA+ positively selected. The clonotype originates from a man aged 18-30 years in good health. CDR3 sequence (DNA): TGCGCCAGCAGTGTTAGGGGGGCCACTGAAGCTTTCTTT. It specifies CASSVRGATEAFF.